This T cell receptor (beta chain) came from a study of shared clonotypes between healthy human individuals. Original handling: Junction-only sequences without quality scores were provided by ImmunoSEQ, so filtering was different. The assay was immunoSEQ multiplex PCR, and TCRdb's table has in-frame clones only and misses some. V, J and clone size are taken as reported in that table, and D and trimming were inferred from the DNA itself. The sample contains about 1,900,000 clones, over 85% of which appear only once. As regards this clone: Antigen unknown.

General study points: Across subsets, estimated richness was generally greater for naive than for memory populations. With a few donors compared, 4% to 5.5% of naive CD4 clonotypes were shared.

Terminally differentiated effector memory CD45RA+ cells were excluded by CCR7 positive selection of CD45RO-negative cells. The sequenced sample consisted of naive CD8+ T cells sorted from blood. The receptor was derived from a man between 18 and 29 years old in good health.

In DNA form, the CDR3 reads TGTGCCAGCGGGGATGGGGGTACGTACAATGAGCAGTTCTTC. It encodes CASGDGGTYNEQFF. The rearrangement joins TRBV13 to TRBJ2-1; D could derive from TRBD1 or TRBD2 (5 bases each). The germline CDR1 and CDR2 sequences are PRHDT and FYEKMQ (reference sequence). V dropped 8 bases and J dropped 4 bases, with 15 bases sitting between them. This CDR3 comprises 14 residues.